This T cell receptor (beta chain) is drawn from a study of T cells in Graves' hyperthyroidism and ophthalmopathy. General study results and limits: Ophthalmopathy onset followed model prediction by a median about six months. Most thyroid clonotypes expanded above 0.001 appeared in blood too.

Amplified TCR beta CDR3 regions derived from RNA transcripts. During a first-round RT-PCR of the TCR CDR3, the HTBI primer set was used. TCRdb itself ran the multiplex PCR reads through MiXCR, one entry per CDR3 protein. The sample yields under 400,000 distinct CDR3 sequences, about a sixth seen once. Pregnant or lactating patients were excluded, as were those with uncontrolled infection or other autoimmune disease. Notes on this clonotype: Its antigen remains unidentified.

Per germline, CDR1 LGHNA and CDR2 YSLEER. This CDR3 is 16 amino acids long. V dropped 1 base and J dropped 3; count of bases not matched to a gene: 6. The clonotype comes from a woman between 18 and 29 years old with Graves' hyperthyroidism that later progressed to Graves' ophthalmopathy. Material: blood. The gene calls are TRBV4-3 and TRBJ2-7; 10 bases match TRBD2. The CDR3 spells CASSQAPSGSNYEQYF. In nucleotides, the CDR3 is TGCGCCAGCAGCCAAGCCCCTAGCGGGAGTAACTACGAGCAGTACTTC.